Listed here is a single T cell receptor beta chain. Generated by immunoSEQ multiplex PCR, the TCRdb table keeps only in-frame clones and is missing some. Counted here are 70,000 to 90,000 clones, 94% occurring once; the ten biggest clones make up 6.2%. This CDR3 comprises 15 residues. The germline CDR1 and CDR2 sequences are SGHNT and YYREEE (reference sequence). V was shortened by 0 bases and J by 2 bases, with 8 bases between the two germline ends. These data belong to a study of control samples from healthy donors and cancer patients. The J gene is TRBJ2-2, the V gene TRBV5-4; a possible D gene is TRBD1 (5 bases). The sample consisted of blood. The clonotype comes from a woman between 40 and 50 years old in good health. CDR3 nucleotides: TGTGCCAGCAGCTTGGGCCAGGGAAACACCGGGGAGCTGTTTTTT. It is translated as CASSLGQGNTGELFF.